Listed below are T cell receptor beta chains from one sample, sequenced in a study of chemoradiotherapy in HPV16-positive cancers. Generated by immunoSEQ multiplex PCR, the TCRdb table keeps only in-frame clones and is missing some. This table has around 13,000 clones, 70% to 85% appearing once. The sequencing here drew on blood, taken from a patient who underwent chemoradiotherapy. The receptors shown here come from a human donor with HPV-associated anogenital cancer. The conserved cysteine and the conserved F or W are not part of the CDR3 here. Each record gives: D gene, V gene, CDR3 protein. The D gene is left open where the match is weak.

. TRBV7-2 ASSLGGEPYNEQF
TRBD2 TRBV12-5 ASAGAGGTDTQY
. TRBV5-1 ASSLETMGNTEAF
TRBD1 TRBV7-9 ASSLQGAGGTDTQY
. TRBV5-5 ASSLQGNYGYT
. TRBV6-1 ASSPGQETQY
TRBD2 TRBV29-1 SVELAGETDTQY
TRBD1 TRBV6-5 ASHRGQGVTDTQY
. TRBV9 ASSVGRGQETQY
. TRBV9 ASSVTSVGETQY
TRBD1 TRBV13 ASSLRTGGGTAGF
TRBD2 TRBV19 ASSASSGFTGELF
. TRBV11-3 ATAETLAKNIQY
TRBD1 TRBV5-3 ARSALRGTGKSAKGYT
. TRBV5-4 ASSLDGYEQY
TRBD1 TRBV6-5 ASSYQGATGELF
TRBD1 TRBV30 ALLRGDRSYYGYT
. TRBV5-1 ASSLIRGAATEAF
. TRBV27 ASRYGRQAGEQY
. TRBV5-1 ASRPHTGDTQY
TRBD2 TRBV7-9 ASSLGAGGPETQY
TRBD2 TRBV2 ASSRGGTSVSETQY
. TRBV6-1 ASSDWGLDYGYT
. TRBV18 ASSHDGEQF
. TRBV5-4 ASSLAQAPNIQY
TRBD1 TRBV19 ASSPPGQMDSPLH
TRBD1 TRBV6-5 ASGTGRGVTRGYT
TRBD2 TRBV11-2 ASSLTSGVYTGELF
TRBD2 TRBV2 ASSVAIAGGQGDTQY
. TRBV27 ASSPRTGRVTDTQY
. TRBV7-2 ASSLDAVGRTYGYT
TRBD2 TRBV7-9 ASSLAGTSGSHEQY